This T cell receptor (beta chain) was captured in a study of cytomegalovirus exposure and HLA in healthy donors. The wider study: A previous analysis identified 117 million unique TCR beta sequences derived from around 200 million T cells. Within the Caucasian-associated ancestry cluster were around 81% of the approximately 390 genotyped donors.

From germline, CDR1 is SGHRS and CDR2 YFSETQ. The CDR3 consists of 15 residues. V was shortened by 1 base and J by 7 bases, with 17 bases between the two germline ends. The PCR was carried out with 60 Vbeta primers and 13 Jbeta primers. Clones were read by immunoSEQ multiplex PCR, and TCRdb kept only the in-frame ones, dropping some. The table records about 89,000 clones, about 74% of them present only once. Findings and caveats of the study: TCR beta V segments were, for the most part, productive about 87% or about 30% of the time in an earlier analysis. Researchers reported in a later analysis that common viral pathogens appeared linked to several top clusters.

Of note for this clone: The antigen is undetermined.

The receptor's source is a man aged 30 to 39 in good health and CMV-seronegative. Sequenced input: PBMCs. The chain recombines TRBV5-1 with TRBJ1-2, with D perhaps matching TRBD1 (6 bases). The CDR3 protein is CASSLNNREWSGYTF. The CDR3 DNA follows: TGCGCCAGCAGCTTGAACAACAGGGAATGGTCTGGCTACACCTTC.